The 27 T cell receptor beta chains below all came from one sample that was sequenced in a study of PD-1 blockade in mismatch repair-deficient tumors. Data came from immunoSEQ multiplex PCR; TCRdb stores just in-frame clones and leaves some out. This sample has 120,000 or so clones, with roughly nine tenths found just once. This specimen was peripheral blood, taken 44 weeks after starting pembrolizumab. The origin of the receptors is an adult with mismatch repair-deficient cancer.

J is TRBJ2-7 and V is TRBV6-1, with 10 nucleotides matching TRBD1. CDR1 MNHNS and CDR2 SASEGT come from the germline V gene. The length of the CDR3 is 12 residues. V lost 4 bases, J lost 6 bases, and 0 bases stayed unmatched. This chain's CDR3 is CASSGTGGEQYF. For the CDR3, the DNA is TGTGCCAGCAGTGGGACAGGGGGCGAGCAGTACTTC.

The V and J genes are TRBV30 and TRBJ1-3, with TRBD1 as a possible D gene (6 bases). Trimming shortened V by 4 bases and J by 0 bases, and 13 bases separated the two germline ends. The CDR3 sequence is 15 residues long. Germline-derived CDR1 and CDR2 are GTSNPN and SVGIG (reference sequence). The CDR3 nucleotides read TGTGCCTGGAATCAGGGGCTGCTCTCTGGAAACACCATATATTTT. Translated: CAWNQGLLSGNTIYF.

The chain carries TRBV5-6 and TRBJ2-2; 8 bases map to TRBD2. V lost 0 bases, J lost 4 bases, and 5 bases stayed unmatched. The germline V gene has CDR1 SGHDT and CDR2 YYEEEE. The CDR3 loop spans 16 amino acids. The CDR3 protein is CASSLGGLAGTGELFF. In nucleotides, the CDR3 is TGTGCCAGCAGCTTGGGCGGCCTAGCGGGCACCGGGGAGCTGTTTTTT.

This clone was observed many times. V is TRBV21-1 and J is TRBJ1-1; the D segment call TRBD1 is taken from the table without a DNA check. TRBV21-1 is classified as a pseudogene. This CDR3 is 14 amino acids long. CDR3 sequence (DNA): TGTGCCAGCAGCAAAGACAGGGTGAACACTGAAGCTTTCTTT. It specifies CASSKDRVNTEAFF.

The chain has TRBV7-2 and TRBJ2-5; 9 bases map to TRBD2. V shed 5 bases and J 3 bases; nucleotides not matched to a gene: 7. CDR3 length equals 15 residues. Germline values: CDR1 SGHTA, CDR2 FQGNSA. As DNA, the CDR3 is TGTGCCAGCAGCCTGCTAGCGGGACACAAAGAGACCCAGTACTTC. Translation: CASSLLAGHKETQYF.

The chain uses TRBV6-4 and TRBJ2-1, with 7 bases that match TRBD2. CDR1 MRHNA and CDR2 SNTAGT come from the germline V gene. Germline trimming cut 2 bases from V and 6 bases from J; bases unmatched to any gene: 4. The CDR3 consists of 14 residues. CDR3 in DNA: TGTGCCAGCAGTGACGGGAGGGCCGGCAATGAGCAGTTCTTC. Protein sequence: CASSDGRAGNEQFF.

This chain joins TRBV6-1 and TRBJ2-5, with D unclear. The CDR3 is 11 amino acids. Trimming pared 8 bases from V and 5 bases from J, leaving 9 bases between. Germline values: CDR1 MNHNS, CDR2 SASEGT. CDR3 region: CASGFYETQYF. CDR3 coding DNA: TGTGCCAGCGGCTTTTACGAGACCCAGTACTTC.

The V and J genes are TRBV7-2 and TRBJ1-5, with D uncertain. CDR3 length equals 14 residues. Germline CDR1 reads SGHTA; CDR2 reads FQGNSA. The germline V and J ends were trimmed by 3 bases and 2 bases, with 8 bases remaining between them. CDR3 amino acids: CASSFSGGNQPQHF. CDR3 DNA sequence: TGTGCCAGCAGCTTTAGTGGGGGCAATCAGCCCCAGCATTTT.

This chain links TRBV4-1 with TRBJ2-5, with D possibly matching TRBD1 (5 bases). Germline lookup yields CDR1 MGHRA and CDR2 YSYEKL. Trimming cost V 4 bases and J 5 bases, with 11 bases left between them. The CDR3 runs 13 residues. The CDR3 region is CASSPGILETQYF. The CDR3 DNA is TGCGCCAGCAGCCCAGGGATACTGGAGACCCAGTACTTC.

The chain carries TRBV9 and TRBJ2-5; 7 bases line up with TRBD2. Germline trimming cut 2 bases from V and 4 bases from J; bases unmatched to any gene: 8. Germline values: CDR1 SGDLS, CDR2 YYNGEE. The CDR3 extends over 15 amino acids. CDR3 bases: TGTGCCAGCAGCGTTCTAGCGGACGGCAGAGAGACCCAGTACTTC. The encoded protein is CASSVLADGRETQYF.

The chain carries TRBV7-2 and TRBJ2-7, with D possibly being TRBD1 (6 bases). The CDR3 extends over 15 amino acids. Germline-derived CDR1 and CDR2 are SGHTA and FQGNSA. The V end lost 5 bases, the J end lost 8 bases, and 22 bases lay between the germline ends. The CDR3, as DNA: TGTGCCAGCAGCCCAACCCCTGGGGACACGCCCAAGCAGTACTTC. It codes for CASSPTPGDTPKQYF.

V is TRBV5-6 and J is TRBJ2-5; 10 bases match TRBD2. The trim removed 3 bases at V and 3 bases at J, leaving 11 bases unmatched. CDR3 length: 17 amino acids. Per the germline V gene, CDR1 is SGHDT and CDR2 is YYEEEE. In DNA form, the CDR3 reads TGTGCCAGCAGCTCCGATTTAGCGGGAGGCCCTGAAGAGACCCAGTACTTC. It specifies CASSSDLAGGPEETQYF.

This chain joins TRBV7-2 and TRBJ2-1; no firm D call. The CDR3 length is 15 residues. CDR1 and CDR2 (germline): SGHTA, FQGNSA. The V end lost 2 bases, the J end lost 5 bases, and 13 bases lay between the germline ends. CDR3 in amino acids: CASSLQGLNNNEQFF. CDR3 bases: TGTGCCAGCAGCTTACAAGGGCTAAACAACAATGAGCAGTTCTTC.

This rearrangement joins TRBV14 to TRBJ2-1; 8 positions agree with TRBD2. The V gene end was trimmed by 1 base and the J gene end by 9 bases; junction bases not matched to a gene: 11. The CDR3 is 16 amino acids. Looked up from germline, CDR1 is SGHDN and CDR2 is FVKESK. As DNA, the CDR3 is TGTGCCAGCAGCCAAGCCCCGGGACTAGTTGATACTGAGCAGTTCTTC. Its translation: CASSQAPGLVDTEQFF.

This chain joins TRBV11-2 and TRBJ2-3; D assignment may be TRBD1 or TRBD2 (6 bases each). The CDR3 is made up of 12 amino acids. Deletions cut 5 bases from V and 8 bases from J, with 11 bases between. Germline V gene data show CDR1 as SGHAT and CDR2 as FQNNGV. CDR3 sequence: CASSIRGGTQYF. DNA for the CDR3: TGTGCCAGCAGCATCAGGGGAGGTACGCAGTATTTT.

The rearrangement links TRBV19 to TRBJ1-1; D ambiguous. The germline V and J ends were trimmed by 2 bases and 3 bases, with 7 bases remaining between them. Germline assignment: CDR1 LNHDA and CDR2 SQIVND (reference sequence). This CDR3 comprises 13 residues. The CDR3 sequence: CASSITGDTEAFF. CDR3 coding DNA: TGTGCCAGTAGTATAACCGGGGACACTGAAGCTTTCTTT. Filled out from reference TRBV19 and TRBJ1-1, the complete variable domain reads DGGITQSPKYLFRKEGQNVTLSCEQNLNHDAMYWYRQDPGQGLRLIYYSQIVNDFQKGDIAEGYSVSREKKESFPLTVTSAQKNPTAFYLCASSITGDTEAFFGQGTRLTVV.

The CDR3 spells CASSLGNSRGNTIYF. In DNA, the CDR3 is TGCGCCAGCAGCCTAGGTAACAGTCGTGGAAACACCATATATTTT. This chain links TRBV5-1 with TRBJ1-3, with D unresolved. Germline V lookup: CDR1 SGHRS, CDR2 YFSETQ. The CDR3 covers 15 residues. V was trimmed by 4 bases and J by 3 bases, leaving 14 bases between them.

The chain carries TRBV11-2 and TRBJ2-7; D ambiguous. CDR3 length equals 14 residues. V was shortened by 4 bases and J by 0 bases, with 10 bases between the two germline ends. From germline, CDR1 is SGHAT and CDR2 FQNNGV. The CDR3 coding sequence is TGTGCCAGCAGCTCGGGTGGTAGCTCCTACGAGCAGTACTTC. Translated, it gives CASSSGGSSYEQYF.

This chain connects TRBV30 to TRBJ2-1; no definite D call. Trimming stripped 0 bases from V and 4 bases from J, with 4 bases between. The length of the CDR3 is 12 residues. The germline gives CDR1 GTSNPN, CDR2 SVGIG (reference sequence). The CDR3 region has the DNA TGTGCCTGGAGTGTTTCATACAATGAGCAGTTCTTC. Translating gives CAWSVSYNEQFF.

The chain joins TRBV7-8 to TRBJ2-7; D might be TRBD1 (6 bases). Trimming removed 3 bases from V and 2 bases from J, with 14 bases in between. In germline, CDR1 is SGHVS, CDR2 FQNEAQ. CDR3 length: 15 amino acids. Here the CDR3 DNA reads TGTGCCAGCAGCTTCAAAACAGGGTCGGCCTACGAGCAGTACTTC. It specifies CASSFKTGSAYEQYF.

The rearrangement joins TRBV6-7 to TRBJ1-5; D is uncertain. TRBV6-7 is an open reading frame, and its role is uncertain. V shed 7 bases and J shed 0 bases, with 19 bases lying between them. CDR3 length: 17 amino acids. The CDR3 nucleotides are TGTGCCAGCATCAAGGCGCAGGAGGTACCTAGCAATCAGCCCCAGCATTTT. Translating gives CASIKAQEVPSNQPQHF.

This clone was detected only once. V is TRBV6-5 and J is TRBJ2-7; no reliable D call. With 2 bases removed from V and 0 bases from J, the gap between germline ends came to 8 bases. The germline V gene encodes CDR1 MNHEY and CDR2 SVGAGI. The CDR3 extends over 14 amino acids. The CDR3 spells CASSYQLGSYEQYF. Here the CDR3 DNA reads TGTGCCAGCAGTTACCAGTTAGGCTCCTACGAGCAGTACTTC.

V is TRBV21-1 and J is TRBJ2-7; no check of the table's D call, TRBD2, against the DNA was made. TRBV21-1 is deemed a pseudogene. CDR3 length equals 19 residues. CDR3 residues: CASSNQNKTLRVFSYEQYF. CDR3 bases: TGTGCCAGCAGCAATCAGAACAAAACTCTCCGGGTTTTCTCCTACGAGCAGTACTTC.

The V call is TRBV10-3, the J call TRBJ1-5; a weak D match, TRBD1 (5 bases). The CDR3 consists of 12 residues. Deletions cut 6 bases from V and 6 bases from J, with 9 bases between. Germline lookup yields CDR1 ENHRY and CDR2 SYGVKD. Here the CDR3 reads CAIRGDGQPQHF. As DNA, the CDR3 is TGTGCCATCAGGGGGGACGGTCAGCCCCAGCATTTT.

This clone was detected a few times. The J gene is TRBJ1-2, the V gene TRBV4-1; D unresolved. There are 12 residues in the CDR3. The V gene lost 3 bases and the J gene lost 5 bases, with 7 bases spanning the gap. Germline values: CDR1 MGHRA, CDR2 YSYEKL. The CDR3 DNA reads TGCGCCAGCAGCCAGACTGCATATGGCTACACCTTC. Amino acid sequence: CASSQTAYGYTF.

The chain has TRBV11-2 and TRBJ2-3; possible D gene TRBD1, 6 bases. Germline V gives CDR1 SGHAT, CDR2 FQNNGV. V shed 4 bases and J shed 3 bases, with 26 bases lying between them. This CDR3 spans 19 amino acids. CDR3 bases: TGTGCCAGCAGCTCAAACAACCCACAGGGACCACACTGGACAGATACGCAGTATTTT. This sequence encodes CASSSNNPQGPHWTDTQYF.

This chain joins TRBV7-6 and TRBJ2-7; TRBD2 matches 10 bases. J gave up 2 bases and V 3 bases, and 4 bases lay outside the gene matches. CDR3 length: 15 residues. Germline V CDR1 and CDR2: SGHVS, FNYEAQ. The CDR3 spells CASSFGTSDTYEQYF. DNA for the CDR3: TGTGCCAGCAGCTTCGGGACTAGCGACACCTACGAGCAGTACTTC.